The sequence of this T cell receptor beta chain was determined in a study of blood T cell repertoires in COVID-19. Study-level background: Acute and convalescent COVID-19 specimens originated in the United States, Italy and Spain. In each case, the material was cDNA or gDNA derived from T cells, B-cell-depleted T cells, or PBMCs.

In the original processing: Amplification from reference gene primers served as the basis for estimated nucleated cell counts. Sequencing used immunoSEQ multiplex PCR; TCRdb keeps in-frame clones, though not all of them. For V, J and clone size, that table is used; D and trimming come from the DNA. Of under 150,000 clones listed, 65% to 80% were seen once; the top ten hold roughly 4.2%. This CDR3 has 13 residues. Trimming left V 4 bases short and J 8 bases short, with 13 bases between. In germline, CDR1 is KGHDR, CDR2 SFDVKD. The sample consisted of peripheral blood. This chain uses TRBV24-1 with TRBJ1-1, with a weak D call TRBD1 (6 bases). This TCR was sampled from a man between 60 and 70 years old with acute or convalescent COVID-19. CDR3 sequence (DNA): TGTGCCACCAGTGACCACACAGGGAGAGAAGCTTTCTTT. It yields the protein CATSDHTGREAFF.